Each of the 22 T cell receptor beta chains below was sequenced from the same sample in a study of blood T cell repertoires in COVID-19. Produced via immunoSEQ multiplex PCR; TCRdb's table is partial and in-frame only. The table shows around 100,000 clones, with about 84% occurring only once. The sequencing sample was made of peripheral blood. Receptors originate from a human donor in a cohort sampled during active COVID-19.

The chain's CDR3 is CASSRGTGRSGANVLTF. CDR3 DNA sequence: TGTGCCAGCAGCAGAGGGACAGGACGCTCTGGGGCCAACGTCCTGACTTTC. This chain joins TRBV5-4 and TRBJ2-6; 8 positions match TRBD1. Germline values: CDR1 SGHNT, CDR2 YYREEE (reference sequence). The CDR3 sequence is 17 residues long. Trimming removed 4 bases from V and 0 bases from J; junction bases left unmatched: 6.

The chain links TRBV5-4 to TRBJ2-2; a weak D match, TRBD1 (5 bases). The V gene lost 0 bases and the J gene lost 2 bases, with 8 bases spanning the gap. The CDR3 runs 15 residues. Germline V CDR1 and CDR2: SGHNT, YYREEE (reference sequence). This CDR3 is CASSLVDSNTGELFF. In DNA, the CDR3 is TGTGCCAGCAGCTTGGTAGACAGTAACACCGGGGAGCTGTTTTTT.

CDR3 DNA sequence: TGTGCCAGCAGCCGTCGAGGGGACACGGGTGAGCAGTTCTTC. The encoded protein is CASSRRGDTGEQFF. This sequence joins TRBV7-9 and TRBJ2-1; possible D gene TRBD1, 6 bases. Germline values: CDR1 SEHNR, CDR2 FQNEAQ (reference sequence). The CDR3 spans 14 residues. Trimming took off 5 bases at V and 9 bases at J, with 17 bases between the two ends.

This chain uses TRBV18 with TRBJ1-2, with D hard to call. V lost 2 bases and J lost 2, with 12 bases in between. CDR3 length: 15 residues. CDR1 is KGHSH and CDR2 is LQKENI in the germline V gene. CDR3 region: CASSPTGGLNYGYTF. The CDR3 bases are TGTGCCAGCTCACCAACGGGCGGACTGAACTATGGCTACACCTTC.

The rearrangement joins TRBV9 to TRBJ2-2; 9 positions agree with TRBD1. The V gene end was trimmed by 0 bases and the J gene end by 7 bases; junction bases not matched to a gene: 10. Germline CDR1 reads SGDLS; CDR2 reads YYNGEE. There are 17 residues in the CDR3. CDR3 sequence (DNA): TGTGCCAGCAGCGTAGTAGGCGGGACAGGGTTAATCGGGGAGCTGTTTTTT. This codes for CASSVVGGTGLIGELFF.

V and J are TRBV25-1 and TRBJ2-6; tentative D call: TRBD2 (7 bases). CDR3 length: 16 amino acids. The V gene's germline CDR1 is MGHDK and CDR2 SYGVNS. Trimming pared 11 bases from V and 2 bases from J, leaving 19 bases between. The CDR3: CAGEGGSGAGANVLTF. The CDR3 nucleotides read TGTGCCGGCGAGGGGGGGAGCGGTGCTGGGGCCAACGTCCTGACTTTC.

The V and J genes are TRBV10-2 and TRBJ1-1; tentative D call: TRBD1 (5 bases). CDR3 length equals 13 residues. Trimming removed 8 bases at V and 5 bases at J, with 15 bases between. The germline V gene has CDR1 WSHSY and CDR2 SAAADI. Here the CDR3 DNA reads TGCGCCAGCGGGGCTCAGGGTGGGACTGAAGCTTTCTTT. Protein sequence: CASGAQGGTEAFF.

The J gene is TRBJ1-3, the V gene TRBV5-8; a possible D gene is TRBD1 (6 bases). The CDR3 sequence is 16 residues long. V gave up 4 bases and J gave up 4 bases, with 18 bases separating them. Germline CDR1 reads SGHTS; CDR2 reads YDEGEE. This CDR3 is CASSIMTAQGGNTIYF. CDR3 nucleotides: TGTGCCAGCAGCATTATGACAGCCCAGGGGGGAAACACCATATATTTT.

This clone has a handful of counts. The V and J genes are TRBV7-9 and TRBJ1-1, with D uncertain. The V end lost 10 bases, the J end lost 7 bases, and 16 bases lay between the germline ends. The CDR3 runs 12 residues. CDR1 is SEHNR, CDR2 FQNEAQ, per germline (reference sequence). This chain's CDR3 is CAIQMVGGEAFF. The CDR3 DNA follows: TGTGCCATACAGATGGTCGGTGGTGAAGCTTTCTTT. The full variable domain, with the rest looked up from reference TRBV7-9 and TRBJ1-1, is DTGVSQNPRHKITKRGQNVTFRCDPISEHNRLYWYRQTLGQGPEFLTYFQNEAQLEKSRLLSDRFSAERPKGSFSTLEIQRTEQGDSAMYLCAIQMVGGEAFFGQGTRLTVV.

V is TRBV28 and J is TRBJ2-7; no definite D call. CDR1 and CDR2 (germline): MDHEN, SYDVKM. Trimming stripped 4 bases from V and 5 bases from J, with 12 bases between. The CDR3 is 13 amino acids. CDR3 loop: CASSSPTPNEQYF. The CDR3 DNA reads TGTGCCAGCAGTTCTCCCACCCCTAACGAGCAGTACTTC.

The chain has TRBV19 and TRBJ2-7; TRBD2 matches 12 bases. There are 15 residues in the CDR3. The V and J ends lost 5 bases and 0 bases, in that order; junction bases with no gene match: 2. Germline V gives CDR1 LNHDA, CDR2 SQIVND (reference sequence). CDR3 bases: TGTGCCAGTAGTCCACTAGCGGGGGGCTCCTACGAGCAGTACTTC. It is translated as CASSPLAGGSYEQYF.

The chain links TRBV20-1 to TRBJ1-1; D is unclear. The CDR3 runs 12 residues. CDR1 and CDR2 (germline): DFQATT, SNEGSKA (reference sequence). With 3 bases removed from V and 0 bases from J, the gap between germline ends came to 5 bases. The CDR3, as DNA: TGCAGTGCTAGTCCAATGAACACTGAAGCTTTCTTT. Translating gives CSASPMNTEAFF.

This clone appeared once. The CDR3 reads CASSRLAGGTPTQYF. The CDR3 coding sequence is TGTGCCAGCAGTCGACTAGCGGGGGGGACCCCGACCCAGTACTTC. The V gene is TRBV2, the J gene TRBJ2-5; 14 bases line up with TRBD2. CDR3 length equals 15 residues. The junction had 6 bases not matched to a gene; V was cut back by 5 bases and J by 7 bases. The V gene's germline CDR1 is SNHLY and CDR2 FYNNEI.

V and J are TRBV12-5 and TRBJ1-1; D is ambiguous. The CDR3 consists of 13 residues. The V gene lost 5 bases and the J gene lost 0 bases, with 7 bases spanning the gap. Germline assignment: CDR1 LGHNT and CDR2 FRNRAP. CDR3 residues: CASGTEVNTEAFF. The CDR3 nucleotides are TGTGCTAGTGGTACCGAGGTGAACACTGAAGCTTTCTTT.

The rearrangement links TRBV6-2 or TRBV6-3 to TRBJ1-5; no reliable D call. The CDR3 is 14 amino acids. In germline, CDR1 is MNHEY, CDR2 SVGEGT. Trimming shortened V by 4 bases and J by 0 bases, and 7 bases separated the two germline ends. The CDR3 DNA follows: TGTGCCAGCAGTTTCGGGAATAGCAATCAGCCCCAGCATTTT. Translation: CASSFGNSNQPQHF.

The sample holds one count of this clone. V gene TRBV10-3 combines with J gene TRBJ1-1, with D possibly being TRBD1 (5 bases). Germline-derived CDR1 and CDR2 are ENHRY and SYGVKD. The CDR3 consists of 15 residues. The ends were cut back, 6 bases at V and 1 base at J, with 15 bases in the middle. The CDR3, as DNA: TGTGCCATCAGAGCAACGGGACTTGAGAACACTGAAGCTTTCTTT. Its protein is CAIRATGLENTEAFF.

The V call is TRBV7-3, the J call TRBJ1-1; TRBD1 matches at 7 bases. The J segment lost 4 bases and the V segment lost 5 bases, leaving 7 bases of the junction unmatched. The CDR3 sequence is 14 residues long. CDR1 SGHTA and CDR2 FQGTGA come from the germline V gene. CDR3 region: CASSPSGGITEAFF. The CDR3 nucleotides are TGTGCCAGCAGCCCGTCAGGGGGGATCACTGAAGCTTTCTTT.

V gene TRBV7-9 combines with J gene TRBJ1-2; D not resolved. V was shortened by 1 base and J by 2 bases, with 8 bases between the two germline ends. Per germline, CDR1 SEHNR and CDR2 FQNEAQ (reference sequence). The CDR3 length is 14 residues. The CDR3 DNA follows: TGTGCCAGCAGCTTAGTTGGCCAGAACTATGGCTACACCTTC. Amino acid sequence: CASSLVGQNYGYTF.

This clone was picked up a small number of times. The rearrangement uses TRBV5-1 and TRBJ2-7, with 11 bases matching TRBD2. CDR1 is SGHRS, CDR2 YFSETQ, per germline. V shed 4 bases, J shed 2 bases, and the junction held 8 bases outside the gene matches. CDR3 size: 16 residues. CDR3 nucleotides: TGCGCCAGCAGCCCTGGTGGACTAGCGGGTCCCTACGAGCAGTACTTC. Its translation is CASSPGGLAGPYEQYF.

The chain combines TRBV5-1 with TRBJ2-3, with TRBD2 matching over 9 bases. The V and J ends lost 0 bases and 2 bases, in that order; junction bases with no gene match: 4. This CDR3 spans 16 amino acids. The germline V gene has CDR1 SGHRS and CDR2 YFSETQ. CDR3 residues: CASSLGLAVYTDTQYF. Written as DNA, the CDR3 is TGCGCCAGCAGCTTGGGACTAGCGGTCTACACAGATACGCAGTATTTT.

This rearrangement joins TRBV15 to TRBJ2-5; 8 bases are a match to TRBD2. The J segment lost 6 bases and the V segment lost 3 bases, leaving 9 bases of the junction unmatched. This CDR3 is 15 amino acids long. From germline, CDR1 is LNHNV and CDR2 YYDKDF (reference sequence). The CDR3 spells CATSRDPGLEKTQYF. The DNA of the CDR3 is TGTGCCACCAGCAGGGATCCGGGACTAGAGAAGACCCAGTACTTC.

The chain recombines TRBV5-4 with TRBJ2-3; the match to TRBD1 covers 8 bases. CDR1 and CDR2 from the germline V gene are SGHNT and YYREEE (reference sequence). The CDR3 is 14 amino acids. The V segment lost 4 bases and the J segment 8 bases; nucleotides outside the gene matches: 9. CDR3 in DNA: TGTGCCAGCAGCACCGGACAGGGAGGAGGTACGCAGTATTTT. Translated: CASSTGQGGGTQYF.